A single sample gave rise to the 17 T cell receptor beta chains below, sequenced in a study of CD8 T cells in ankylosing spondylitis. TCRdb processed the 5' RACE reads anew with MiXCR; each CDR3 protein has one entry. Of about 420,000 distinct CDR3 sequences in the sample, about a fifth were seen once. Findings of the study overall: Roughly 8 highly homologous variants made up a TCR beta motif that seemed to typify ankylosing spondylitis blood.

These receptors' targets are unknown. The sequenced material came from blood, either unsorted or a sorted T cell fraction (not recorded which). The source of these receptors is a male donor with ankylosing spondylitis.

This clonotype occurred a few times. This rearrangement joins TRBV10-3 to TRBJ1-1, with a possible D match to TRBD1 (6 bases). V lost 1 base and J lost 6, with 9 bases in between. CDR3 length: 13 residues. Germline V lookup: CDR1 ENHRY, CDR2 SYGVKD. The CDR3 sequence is CAISEYRDAEAFF. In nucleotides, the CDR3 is TGTGCCATCAGTGAGTACAGGGATGCTGAAGCTTTCTTT.

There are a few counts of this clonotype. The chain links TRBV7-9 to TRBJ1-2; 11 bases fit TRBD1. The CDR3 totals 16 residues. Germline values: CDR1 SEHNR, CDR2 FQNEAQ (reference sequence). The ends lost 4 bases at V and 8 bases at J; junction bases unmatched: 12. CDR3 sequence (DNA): TGTGCCAGCAGCTGGACAGGGGGCCTCCAACCAGGAGGCTACACCTTC. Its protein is CASSWTGGLQPGGYTF.

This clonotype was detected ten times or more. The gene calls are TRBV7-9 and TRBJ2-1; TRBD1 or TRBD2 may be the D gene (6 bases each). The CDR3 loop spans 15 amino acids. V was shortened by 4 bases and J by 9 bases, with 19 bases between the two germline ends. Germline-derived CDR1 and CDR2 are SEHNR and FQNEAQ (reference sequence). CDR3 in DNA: TGTGCCAGCAGCTCTCGGGGGCGGCCCGAGGGTGAGCAGTTCTTC. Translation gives CASSSRGRPEGEQFF.

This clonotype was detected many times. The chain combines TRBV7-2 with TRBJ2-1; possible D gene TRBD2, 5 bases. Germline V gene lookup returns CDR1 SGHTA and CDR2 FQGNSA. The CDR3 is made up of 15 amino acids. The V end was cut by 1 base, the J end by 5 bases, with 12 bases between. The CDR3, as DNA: TGTGCCAGCAGCTTAGGAAGAGGGTTTCACAATGAGCAGTTCTTC. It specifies CASSLGRGFHNEQFF. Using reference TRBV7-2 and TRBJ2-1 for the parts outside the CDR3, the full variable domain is GAGVSQSPSNKVTEKGKDVELRCDPISGHTALYWYRQSLGQGLEFLIYFQGNSAPDKSGLPSDRFSAERTGGSVSTLTIQRTQQEDSAVYLCASSLGRGFHNEQFFGPGTRLTVL.

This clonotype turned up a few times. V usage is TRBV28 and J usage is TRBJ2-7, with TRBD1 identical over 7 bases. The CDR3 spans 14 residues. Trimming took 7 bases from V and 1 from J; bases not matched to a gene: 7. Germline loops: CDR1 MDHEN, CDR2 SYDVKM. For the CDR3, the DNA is TGTGCCAGCATAAAGGGACAGCGATCCTACGAGCAGTACTTC. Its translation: CASIKGQRSYEQYF.

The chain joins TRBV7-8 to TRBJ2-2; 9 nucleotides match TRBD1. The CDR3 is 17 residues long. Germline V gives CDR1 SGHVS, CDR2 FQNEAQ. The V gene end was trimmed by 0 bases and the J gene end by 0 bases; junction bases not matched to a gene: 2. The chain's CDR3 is CASSLAQGAPNTGELFF. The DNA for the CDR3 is TGTGCCAGCAGCTTAGCACAGGGGGCCCCGAACACCGGGGAGCTGTTTTTT.

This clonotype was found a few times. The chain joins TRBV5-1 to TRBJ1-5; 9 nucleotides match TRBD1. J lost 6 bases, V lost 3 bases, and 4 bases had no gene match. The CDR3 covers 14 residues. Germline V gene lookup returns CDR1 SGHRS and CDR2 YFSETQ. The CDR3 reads CASSSQGARQPQHF. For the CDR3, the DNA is TGCGCCAGCAGCTCACAGGGGGCCCGTCAGCCCCAGCATTTT.

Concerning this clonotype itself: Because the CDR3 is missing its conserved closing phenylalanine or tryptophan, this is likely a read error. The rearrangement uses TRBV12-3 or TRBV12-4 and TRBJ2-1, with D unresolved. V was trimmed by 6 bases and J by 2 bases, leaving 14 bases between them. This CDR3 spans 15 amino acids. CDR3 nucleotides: TGTGCCAGCAGCCCGGACCGAAGAGCCTACAATGAGCAGTTCCTC. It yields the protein CASSPDRRAYNEQFL.

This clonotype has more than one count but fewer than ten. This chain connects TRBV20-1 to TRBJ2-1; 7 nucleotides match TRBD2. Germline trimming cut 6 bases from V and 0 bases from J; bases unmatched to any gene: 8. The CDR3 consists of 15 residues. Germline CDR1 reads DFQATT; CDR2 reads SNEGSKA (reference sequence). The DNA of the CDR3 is TGCAGTGCCGGACGGTGGGAGGGCTCCTACAATGAGCAGTTCTTC. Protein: CSAGRWEGSYNEQFF.

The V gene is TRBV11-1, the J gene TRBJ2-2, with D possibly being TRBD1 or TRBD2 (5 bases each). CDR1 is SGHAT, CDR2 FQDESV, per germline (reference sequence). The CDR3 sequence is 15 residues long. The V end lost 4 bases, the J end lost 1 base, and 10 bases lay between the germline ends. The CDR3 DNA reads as TGTGCCAGCAGCTCAGGGACGGGGAACACCGGGGAGCTGTTTTTT. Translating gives CASSSGTGNTGELFF.

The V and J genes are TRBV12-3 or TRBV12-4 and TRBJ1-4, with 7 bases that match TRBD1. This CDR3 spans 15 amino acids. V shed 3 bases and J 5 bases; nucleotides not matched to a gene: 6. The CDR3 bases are TGTGCCAGCAGTTTTGAGGGGGCATCGAATGAAAAACTGTTTTTT. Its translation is CASSFEGASNEKLFF.

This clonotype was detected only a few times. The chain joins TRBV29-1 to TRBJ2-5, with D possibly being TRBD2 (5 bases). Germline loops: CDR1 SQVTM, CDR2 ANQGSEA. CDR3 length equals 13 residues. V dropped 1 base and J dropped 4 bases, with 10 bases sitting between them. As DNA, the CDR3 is TGCAGCGTTGAAGTCGGAGAGGGAGAGACCCAGTACTTC. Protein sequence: CSVEVGEGETQYF.

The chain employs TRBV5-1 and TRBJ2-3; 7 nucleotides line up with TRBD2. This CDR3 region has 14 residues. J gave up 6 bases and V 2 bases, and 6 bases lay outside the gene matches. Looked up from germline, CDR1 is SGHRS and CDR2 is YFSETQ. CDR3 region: CASSFQRELDTQYF. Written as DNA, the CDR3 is TGCGCCAGCAGCTTCCAGCGGGAACTGGATACGCAGTATTTT.

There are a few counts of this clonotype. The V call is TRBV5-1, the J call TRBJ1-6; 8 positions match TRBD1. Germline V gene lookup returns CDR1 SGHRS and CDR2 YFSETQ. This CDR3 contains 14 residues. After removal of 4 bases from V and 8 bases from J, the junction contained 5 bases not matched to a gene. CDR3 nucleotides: TGCGCCAGCAGCCCGGGACAGGCGTATTCACCCCTCCACTTT. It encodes CASSPGQAYSPLHF.

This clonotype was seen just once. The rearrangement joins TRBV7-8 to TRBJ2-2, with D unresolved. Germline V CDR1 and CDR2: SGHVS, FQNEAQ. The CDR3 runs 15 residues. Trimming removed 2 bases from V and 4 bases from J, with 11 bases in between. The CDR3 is CASSLREPSTGELFF. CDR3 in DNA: TGTGCCAGCAGCTTACGTGAGCCTAGCACCGGGGAGCTGTTTTTT. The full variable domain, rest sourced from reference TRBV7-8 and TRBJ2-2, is GAGVSQSPRYKVAKRGQDVALRCDPISGHVSLFWYQQALGQGPEFLTYFQNEAQLDKSGLPSDRFFAERPEGSVSTLKIQRTQQEDSAVYLCASSLREPSTGELFFGEGSRLTVL.

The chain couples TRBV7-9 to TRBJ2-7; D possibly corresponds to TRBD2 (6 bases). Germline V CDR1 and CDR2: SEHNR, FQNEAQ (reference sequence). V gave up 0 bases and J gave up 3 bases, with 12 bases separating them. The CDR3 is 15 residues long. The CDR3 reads CASSLAPASVYEQYF. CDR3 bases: TGTGCCAGCAGCTTAGCTCCTGCTAGCGTCTACGAGCAGTACTTC. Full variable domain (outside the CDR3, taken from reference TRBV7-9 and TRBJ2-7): DTGVSQNPRHKITKRGQNVTFRCDPISEHNRLYWYRQTLGQGPEFLTYFQNEAQLEKSRLLSDRFSAERPKGSFSTLEIQRTEQGDSAMYLCASSLAPASVYEQYFGPGTRLTVT.

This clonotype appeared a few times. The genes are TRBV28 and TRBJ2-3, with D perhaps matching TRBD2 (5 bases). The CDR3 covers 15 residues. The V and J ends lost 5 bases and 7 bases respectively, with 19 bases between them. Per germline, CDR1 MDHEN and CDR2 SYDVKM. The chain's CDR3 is CASSPRGFSVNTQYF. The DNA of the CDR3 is TGTGCCAGCAGTCCCCGCGGGTTCAGTGTGAATACGCAGTATTTT.